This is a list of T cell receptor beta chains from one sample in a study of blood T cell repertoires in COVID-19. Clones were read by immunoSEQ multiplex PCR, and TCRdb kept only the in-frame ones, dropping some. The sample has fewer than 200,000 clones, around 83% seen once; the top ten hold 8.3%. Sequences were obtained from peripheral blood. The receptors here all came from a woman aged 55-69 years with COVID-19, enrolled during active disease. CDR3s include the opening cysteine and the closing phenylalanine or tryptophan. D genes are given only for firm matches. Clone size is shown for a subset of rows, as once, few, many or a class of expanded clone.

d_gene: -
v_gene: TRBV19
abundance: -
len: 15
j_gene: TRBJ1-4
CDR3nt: TGTGCCAGTACCCCCCTGGGAGAACAGAATGAAAAACTGTTTTTT
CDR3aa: CASTPLGEQNEKLFF

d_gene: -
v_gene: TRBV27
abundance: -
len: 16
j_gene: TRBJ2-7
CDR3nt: TGTGCCAGCAGTCCCAGACAGTTAGAAGGCCGATACGAGCAGTACTTC
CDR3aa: CASSPRQLEGRYEQYF

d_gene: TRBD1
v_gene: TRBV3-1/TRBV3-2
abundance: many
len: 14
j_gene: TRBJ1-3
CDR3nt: TGTGCCAGCAACAGACAGGGTACAGGAAACACCATATATTTT
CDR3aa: CASNRQGTGNTIYF

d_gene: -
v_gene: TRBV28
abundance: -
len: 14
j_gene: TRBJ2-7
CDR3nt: TGTGCCAGCAGTTCCCCTGTCCCCCGGGACGAGCAGTACTTC
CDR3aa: CASSSPVPRDEQYF

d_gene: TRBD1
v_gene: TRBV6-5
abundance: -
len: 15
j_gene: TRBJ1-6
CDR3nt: TGTGCCAGCAGTTACGGGACAGGGGTGAATTCACCCCTCCACTTT
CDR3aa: CASSYGTGVNSPLHF

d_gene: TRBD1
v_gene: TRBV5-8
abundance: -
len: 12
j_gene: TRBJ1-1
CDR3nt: TGTGCCAGCAGGTTGACAGGGACTGAAGCTTTCTTT
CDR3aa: CASRLTGTEAFF

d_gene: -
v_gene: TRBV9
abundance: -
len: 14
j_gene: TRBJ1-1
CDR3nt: TGTGCCAGCAGCGTAGCTTCAGGCCGTACTGAAGCTTTCTTT
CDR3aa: CASSVASGRTEAFF

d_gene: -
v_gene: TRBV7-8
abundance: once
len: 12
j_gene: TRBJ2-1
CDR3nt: TGTGCCAGCAGCCCCCCCGCCCAGGAGCAGTTCTTC
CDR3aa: CASSPPAQEQFF

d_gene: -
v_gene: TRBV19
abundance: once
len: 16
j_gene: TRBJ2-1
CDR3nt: TGTGCCAGTAGTAGGGGAGGTACAGGCCGGATGAATGAGCAGTTCTTC
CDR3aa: CASSRGGTGRMNEQFF

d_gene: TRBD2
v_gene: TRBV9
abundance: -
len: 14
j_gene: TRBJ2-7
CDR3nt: TGTGCCAGCAGCGCTCCCGGGACTACCTACGAGCAGTACTTC
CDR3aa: CASSAPGTTYEQYF

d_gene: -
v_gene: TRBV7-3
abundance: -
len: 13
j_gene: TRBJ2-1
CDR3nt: TGTGCCAGCAGCTTAACGTCCGACAATGAGCAGTTCTTC
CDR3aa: CASSLTSDNEQFF

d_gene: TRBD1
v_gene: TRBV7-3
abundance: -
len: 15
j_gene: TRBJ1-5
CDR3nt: TGTGCCAGCAGCTCCGGGACAGGGGGCGGACAGCCCCAGCATTTT
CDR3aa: CASSSGTGGGQPQHF

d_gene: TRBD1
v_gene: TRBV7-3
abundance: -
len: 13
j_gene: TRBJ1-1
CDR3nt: TGTGCCAGCAGCCTTCTTCAGGGGGCTGAAGCTTTCTTT
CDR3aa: CASSLLQGAEAFF

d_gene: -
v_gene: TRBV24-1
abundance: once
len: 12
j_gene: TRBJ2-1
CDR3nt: TGTGCCACCAGTGACCAAGACAGGGAGCAGTTCTTC
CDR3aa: CATSDQDREQFF

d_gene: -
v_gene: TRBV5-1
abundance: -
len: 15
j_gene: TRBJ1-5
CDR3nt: TGCGCCAGCAGCTTCGGAGGTAATAGCAATCAGCCCCAGCATTTT
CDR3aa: CASSFGGNSNQPQHF

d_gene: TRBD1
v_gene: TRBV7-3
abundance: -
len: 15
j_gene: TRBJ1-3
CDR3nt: TGTGCCAGCAGCTCCACCGGGACAGCTGGAAACACCATATATTTT
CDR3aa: CASSSTGTAGNTIYF

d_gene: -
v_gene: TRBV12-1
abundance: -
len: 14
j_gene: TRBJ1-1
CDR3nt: TGTGCCAGCAGCTTTGTCAGGGTAGAGACTGAAGCTTTCTTT
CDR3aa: CASSFVRVETEAFF

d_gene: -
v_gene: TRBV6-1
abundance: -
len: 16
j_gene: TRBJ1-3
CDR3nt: TGTGCCAGCAGTGAAGGTATAGTCCCCTCTGGAAACACCATATATTTT
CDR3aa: CASSEGIVPSGNTIYF

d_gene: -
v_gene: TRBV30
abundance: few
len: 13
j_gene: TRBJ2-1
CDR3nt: TGTGCCTGGAGTTCACAGGGCTACAATGAGCAGTTCTTC
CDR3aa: CAWSSQGYNEQFF

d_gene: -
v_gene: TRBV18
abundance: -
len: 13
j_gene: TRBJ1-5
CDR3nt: TGTGCCAGCCAGAAGAAGGGGGATCAGCCCCAGCATTTT
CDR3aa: CASQKKGDQPQHF

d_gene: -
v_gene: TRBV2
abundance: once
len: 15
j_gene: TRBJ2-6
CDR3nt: TGTGCCAGCAGTGATCCAGGGTACGGGGCCAACGTCCTGACTTTC
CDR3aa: CASSDPGYGANVLTF

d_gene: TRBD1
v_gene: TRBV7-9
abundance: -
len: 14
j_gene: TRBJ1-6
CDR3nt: TGTGCCAGCAGCTTAAGGGACAGGGGTTCACCCCTCCACTTT
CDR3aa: CASSLRDRGSPLHF

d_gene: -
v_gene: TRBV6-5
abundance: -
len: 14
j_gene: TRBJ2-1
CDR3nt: TGTGCCAGCAGAATAGACGGGATTTACAATGAGCAGTTCTTC
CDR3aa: CASRIDGIYNEQFF

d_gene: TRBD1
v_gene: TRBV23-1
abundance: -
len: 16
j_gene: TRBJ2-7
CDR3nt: TGCGCCAGCAGTCTTCGACAGGGTGATTCGGTGTACGAGCAGTACTTC
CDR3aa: CASSLRQGDSVYEQYF

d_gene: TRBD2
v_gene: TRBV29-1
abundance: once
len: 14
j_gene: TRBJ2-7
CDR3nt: TGCAGCGTTGAAGTAGCGACTAGCGTACCCGGGCAGTACTTC
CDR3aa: CSVEVATSVPGQYF

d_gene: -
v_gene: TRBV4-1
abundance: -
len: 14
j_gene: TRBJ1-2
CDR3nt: TGCGCCAGCAGCCAGACAGGAGATTACTATGGCTACACCTTC
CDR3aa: CASSQTGDYYGYTF

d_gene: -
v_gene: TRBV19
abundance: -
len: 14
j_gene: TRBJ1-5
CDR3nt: TGTGCCAGTAACCAGGGGTCGTCACGCCAGCCCCAGCATTTT
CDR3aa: CASNQGSSRQPQHF

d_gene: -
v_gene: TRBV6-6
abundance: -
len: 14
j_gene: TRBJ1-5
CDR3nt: TGTGCCAGCAGTCCCACAGGGAGCAATCAGCCCCAGCATTTT
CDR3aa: CASSPTGSNQPQHF

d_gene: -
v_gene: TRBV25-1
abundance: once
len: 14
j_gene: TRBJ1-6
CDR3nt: TGTGCCAGCAGTGAGTTGACATCCCTCTCACCCCTCCACTTT
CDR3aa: CASSELTSLSPLHF

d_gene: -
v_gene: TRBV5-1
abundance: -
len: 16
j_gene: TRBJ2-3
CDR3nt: TGCGCCAGCAGCTTGGACAGAATATCTAGCACAGATACGCAGTATTTT
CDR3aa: CASSLDRISSTDTQYF

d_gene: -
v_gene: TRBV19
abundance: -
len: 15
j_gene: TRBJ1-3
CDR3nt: TGTGCCAGTAGTAGGAAAGGAGAGTTGGGAAACACCATATATTTT
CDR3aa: CASSRKGELGNTIYF

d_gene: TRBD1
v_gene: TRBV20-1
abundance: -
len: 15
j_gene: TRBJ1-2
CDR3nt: TGCAGTGCTAGTAAGGGGGCAGGTATTTTCTATGGCTACACCTTC
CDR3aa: CSASKGAGIFYGYTF

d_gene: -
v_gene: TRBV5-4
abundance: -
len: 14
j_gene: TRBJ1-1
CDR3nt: TGTGCCAGCGGGCGGGGGGGAATGAACACTGAAGCTTTCTTT
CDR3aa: CASGRGGMNTEAFF

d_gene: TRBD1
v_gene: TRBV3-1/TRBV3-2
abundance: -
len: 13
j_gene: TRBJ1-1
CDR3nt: TGTGCCAGCAGCCAGGGACAGGCCTTTGAAGCTTTCTTT
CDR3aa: CASSQGQAFEAFF

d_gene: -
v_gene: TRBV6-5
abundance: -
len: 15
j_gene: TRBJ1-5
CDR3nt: TGTGCCAGCAGGGGGAAACAGGGCGGTAATCAGCCCCAGCATTTT
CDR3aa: CASRGKQGGNQPQHF

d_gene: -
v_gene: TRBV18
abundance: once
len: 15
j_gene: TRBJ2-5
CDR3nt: TGTGCCAGCTCTGACCTAGCAGACAAAGGAGAGACCCAGTACTTC
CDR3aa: CASSDLADKGETQYF

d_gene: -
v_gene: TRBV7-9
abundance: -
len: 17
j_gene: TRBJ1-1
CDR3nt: TGTGCCAGCAGCTCCCCCCAGGGAGGCGGGCCGAACACTGAAGCTTTCTTT
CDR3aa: CASSSPQGGGPNTEAFF

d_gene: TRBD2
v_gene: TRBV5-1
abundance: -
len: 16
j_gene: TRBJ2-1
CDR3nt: TGCGCTAGCAGCTTCTACGGACTAGCGGGAGAATCCGAGCAGTTCTTC
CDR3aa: CASSFYGLAGESEQFF

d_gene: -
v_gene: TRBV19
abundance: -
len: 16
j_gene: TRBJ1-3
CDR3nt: TGTGCCAGTAGTCTCCTACGGACTAGCTCTGGAAACACCATATATTTT
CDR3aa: CASSLLRTSSGNTIYF

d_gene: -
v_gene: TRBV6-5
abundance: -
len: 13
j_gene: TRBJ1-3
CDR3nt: TGTGCCAGCAGGTACATGGCCGAAAACACCATATATTTT
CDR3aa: CASRYMAENTIYF

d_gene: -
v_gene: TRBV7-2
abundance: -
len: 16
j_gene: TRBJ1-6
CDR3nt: TGTGCCAGCAGCTTGCAACAGGGATCCTATAATTCACCCCTCCACTTT
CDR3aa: CASSLQQGSYNSPLHF

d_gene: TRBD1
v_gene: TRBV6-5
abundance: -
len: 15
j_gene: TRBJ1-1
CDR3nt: TGTGCCAGCAGTTACTCGGGACAGGGGAACACTGAAGCTTTCTTT
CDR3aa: CASSYSGQGNTEAFF

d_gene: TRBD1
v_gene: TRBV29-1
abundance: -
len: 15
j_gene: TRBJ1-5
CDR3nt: TGCAGCGTTGGCTTCGGACAGGGTTTTGATCAGCCCCAGCATTTT
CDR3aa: CSVGFGQGFDQPQHF

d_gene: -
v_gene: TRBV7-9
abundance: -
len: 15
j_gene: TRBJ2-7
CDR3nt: TGTGCCAGCAGCTCCCCCGAGGAGCCGACCTACGAGCAGTACTTC
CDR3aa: CASSSPEEPTYEQYF

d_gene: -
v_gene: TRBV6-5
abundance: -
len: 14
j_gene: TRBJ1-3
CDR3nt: TGTGCCAGCACCGAGCAGGGAACTGGAAACACCATATATTTT
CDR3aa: CASTEQGTGNTIYF

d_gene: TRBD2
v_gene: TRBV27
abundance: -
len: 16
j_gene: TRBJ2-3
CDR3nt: TGTGCCAGCAGTTCAAGACTAGCGGGAGTGTCAGATACGCAGTATTTT
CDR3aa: CASSSRLAGVSDTQYF

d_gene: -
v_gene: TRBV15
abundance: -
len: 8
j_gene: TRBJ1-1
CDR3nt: TGTGCCATCAGTAAAGCTTTCTTT
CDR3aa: CAISKAFF

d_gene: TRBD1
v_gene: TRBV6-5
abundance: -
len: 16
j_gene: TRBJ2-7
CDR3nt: TGTGCCAGCAGTTCATCCGGGACAGGGTTCTCCTACGAGCAGTACTTC
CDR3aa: CASSSSGTGFSYEQYF

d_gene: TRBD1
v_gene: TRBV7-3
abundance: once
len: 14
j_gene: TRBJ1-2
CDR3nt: TGTGCCAGCAGCCCCACAGGGGTGGGCTATGGCTACACCTTC
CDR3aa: CASSPTGVGYGYTF

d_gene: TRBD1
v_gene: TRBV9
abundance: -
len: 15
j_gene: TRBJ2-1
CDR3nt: TGTGCCAGCAGCGCCGACAGGGGGGGGTACAATGAGCAGTTCTTC
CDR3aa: CASSADRGGYNEQFF

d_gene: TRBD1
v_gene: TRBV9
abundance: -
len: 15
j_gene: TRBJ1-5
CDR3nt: TGTGCCAGCAGCGTCGGACAGGGGAGCAATCAGCCCCAGCATTTT
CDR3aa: CASSVGQGSNQPQHF

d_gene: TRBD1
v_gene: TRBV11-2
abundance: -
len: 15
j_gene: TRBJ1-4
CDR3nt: TGTGCCAGCAGCTTAGATGACAGGGTTCATGAAAAACTGTTTTTT
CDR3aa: CASSLDDRVHEKLFF

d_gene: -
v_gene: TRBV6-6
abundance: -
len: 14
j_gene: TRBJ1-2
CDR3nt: TGTGCCAGCAGTTCGCAGGGGAGGGACTATGGCTACACCTTC
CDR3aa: CASSSQGRDYGYTF

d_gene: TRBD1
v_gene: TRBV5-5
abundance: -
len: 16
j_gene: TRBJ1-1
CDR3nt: TGTGCCAGCAGCTCCCCGACAGGGGGCAAAAACACTGAAGCTTTCTTT
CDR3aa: CASSSPTGGKNTEAFF